The 17 T cell receptor beta chains given below trace back to one sample, sequenced in a study of T cells after yellow fever vaccination. A single record per CDR3 protein comes from TCRdb applying MiXCR to the 5' RACE reads. The sample lists some 320,000 distinct CDR3 sequences, roughly a tenth seen once, with 3% to 3.5% in the top ten. The specimen comprised CD4+ T cells sorted from PBMCs, sampled 45 days after the yellow fever booster vaccination. These receptors all come from a man aged 18 to 29 who received the YFV17D yellow fever vaccine.

In its sample, this clonotype was seen a few times. The J gene is TRBJ2-5, the V gene TRBV6-2 or TRBV6-3; tentative D call: TRBD2 (5 bases). Trimming left V 4 bases short and J 2 bases short, with 11 bases between. Germline CDR1 is MNHEY and CDR2 is SVGEGT. The CDR3 spans 14 residues. The CDR3 spells CASSSTTLQETQYF. Written as DNA, the CDR3 is TGTGCCAGCAGTTCGACTACCCTTCAAGAGACCCAGTACTTC.

The J gene is TRBJ2-7, the V gene TRBV11-2; a weak D match, TRBD1 (6 bases). This CDR3 has 15 amino acids. Per germline, CDR1 SGHAT and CDR2 FQNNGV. V was shortened by 2 bases and J by 2 bases, with 13 bases between the two germline ends. CDR3 sequence reads: CASSLYPDRAYEQYF. The CDR3 bases are TGTGCCAGCAGCTTATATCCGGACAGAGCCTACGAGCAGTACTTC.

In its sample, this clonotype was seen a few times. The chain uses TRBV11-2 and TRBJ2-3; no definite D call. In germline, CDR1 is SGHAT, CDR2 FQNNGV. The CDR3 contains 15 residues. V lost 3 bases to trimming and J lost 0 bases, with 10 bases between them. The DNA for the CDR3 is TGTGCCAGCAGCTTGGACCCATCTAGCACAGATACGCAGTATTTT. It codes for CASSLDPSSTDTQYF.

The V call is TRBV4-3, the J call TRBJ2-1, with 11 bases fitting TRBD2. The V gene end was trimmed by 0 bases and the J gene end by 7 bases; junction bases not matched to a gene: 11. The CDR3 has 18 residues. Germline CDR1 is LGHNA and CDR2 is YSLEER. The CDR3 reads CASSQDPTSGGDWNEQFF. Here the CDR3 DNA reads TGCGCCAGCAGCCAAGATCCCACTAGCGGGGGAGACTGGAATGAGCAGTTCTTC.

This clonotype was found many times. The chain employs TRBV4-2 and TRBJ2-3; D not certain. The germline V gene has CDR1 LGHNA and CDR2 YNFKEQ. The CDR3 spans 17 residues. The ends were cut back, 1 base at V and 6 bases at J, with 20 bases in the middle. The CDR3 DNA reads TGTGCCAGCAGCCAAGTCGCACTTGCGTCACCTTCCGATACGCAGTATTTT. Amino acid sequence: CASSQVALASPSDTQYF.

This clonotype was seen only a few times. The rearrangement joins TRBV12-3 or TRBV12-4 to TRBJ1-1, with 9 positions matching TRBD1. The length of the CDR3 is 14 residues. Germline trimming cut 6 bases from V and 6 bases from J; bases unmatched to any gene: 8. The CDR3 loop reads CASSTGGRVAEAFF. DNA for the CDR3: TGTGCCAGCAGCACAGGGGGCAGGGTGGCTGAAGCTTTCTTT.

The V and J genes are TRBV12-3 or TRBV12-4 and TRBJ2-5; TRBD2 aligns across 10 bases. Trimming took 4 bases from V and 0 from J; bases not matched to a gene: 5. The CDR3 runs 16 residues. CDR3 sequence (DNA): TGTGCCAGCAGTTCCTTTCTAGCGGGGGACCAAGAGACCCAGTACTTC. This translates into CASSSFLAGDQETQYF.

Points on this clonotype: The junction shows a germline mismatch at one end, possibly a read error. The chain joins TRBV5-6 to TRBJ2-1; D unclear. CDR3 length: 12 residues. The germline CDR1 and CDR2 sequences are SGHDT and YYEEEE. The CDR3 loop reads CASSLVVSKSLF. The CDR3 DNA is TGTGCCAGCAGCTTGGTCGTTTCCAAGAGCTTGTTC.

This clonotype has more than one count but fewer than ten. The chain joins TRBV7-9 to TRBJ2-3, with 11 bases matching TRBD2. CDR3 length equals 16 residues. Germline CDR1 reads SEHNR; CDR2 reads FQNEAQ (reference sequence). V lost 3 bases, J lost 2 bases, and 4 bases stayed unmatched. The CDR3 region has the DNA TGTGCCAGCAGCTTGTTACTAGCGGGGGCCACAGATACGCAGTATTTT. This gives the protein CASSLLLAGATDTQYF.

The rearrangement links TRBV7-8 to TRBJ2-1, with 7 bases matching TRBD1. This CDR3 has 14 amino acids. Trimming cost V 5 bases and J 12 bases; bases outside gene matches: 13. CDR1 and CDR2 from the germline V gene are SGHVS and FQNEAQ. The CDR3 sequence: CASSTGQVRFWQFF. The CDR3 coding sequence is TGTGCCAGCAGCACCGGACAGGTTCGGTTTTGGCAGTTCTTC.

The gene calls are TRBV4-1 and TRBJ2-7; TRBD2 aligns across 8 bases. Trimming took 0 bases from V and 2 from J; bases not matched to a gene: 15. The length of the CDR3 is 19 residues. Germline CDR1 MGHRA, CDR2 YSYEKL. The CDR3 bases are TGCGCCAGCAGCCAAGAAAGCGGGGCACTAGCGGCTCACGCCTACGAGCAGTACTTC. Translated: CASSQESGALAAHAYEQYF.

This clonotype was seen more than once but under ten times. This chain uses TRBV5-1 with TRBJ1-4; TRBD1 is a possible D gene (5 bases). Germline values: CDR1 SGHRS, CDR2 YFSETQ. The CDR3 is 15 residues long. The ends were cut back, 0 bases at V and 8 bases at J, with 14 bases in the middle. As DNA, the CDR3 is TGCGCCAGCAGCTTGGAGGGGTCCCGGGACGAAAAACTGTTTTTT. The encoded protein is CASSLEGSRDEKLFF.

J is TRBJ1-6 and V is TRBV20-1, with D possibly being TRBD1 (6 bases). The germline CDR1 and CDR2 sequences are DFQATT and SNEGSKA (reference sequence). V was cut by 3 bases and J by 13 bases, with 13 bases left in between. CDR3 length equals 12 residues. This CDR3 reads CSASGQRGPLHF. The CDR3 nucleotides read TGCAGTGCTAGCGGACAGCGGGGGCCCCTCCACTTT.

Many counts were recorded for this clonotype. Here the CDR3 reads CASSQEASGVVPYEQYF. The CDR3 DNA sequence: TGCGCCAGCAGCCAAGAGGCTAGCGGGGTCGTGCCCTACGAGCAGTACTTC. This chain uses TRBV4-3 with TRBJ2-7; TRBD2 agrees at 9 bases. V shed 0 bases, J shed 2 bases, and the junction held 8 bases outside the gene matches. CDR3 length: 17 residues. From germline, CDR1 is LGHNA and CDR2 YSLEER.

This chain joins TRBV24-1 and TRBJ1-2, with D unclear. Germline-derived CDR1 and CDR2 are KGHDR and SFDVKD. The CDR3 covers 16 residues. With 0 bases removed from V and 4 bases from J, the gap between germline ends came to 14 bases. Written as DNA, the CDR3 is TGTGCCACCAGTGATTTGCGAGGGATGGGATCCTATGGCTACACCTTC. It codes for CATSDLRGMGSYGYTF.

The chain uses TRBV6-6 and TRBJ2-3, with a tentative D call TRBD1 (6 bases). The CDR3 length is 16 residues. Trimming pared 0 bases from V and 2 bases from J, leaving 12 bases between. Germline V CDR1 and CDR2: MNHNY, SVGAGI (reference sequence). Written as DNA, the CDR3 is TGTGCCAGCAGTTACTCGTCGGCAGGGGCCACAGATACGCAGTATTTT. Translated: CASSYSSAGATDTQYF.

This clonotype was detected ten times or more. The genes are TRBV5-6 and TRBJ2-5; possibly TRBD2 for D (6 bases). CDR3 length: 13 residues. Trimming took 4 bases from V and 5 from J, leaving 12 bases between them. Germline assignment: CDR1 SGHDT and CDR2 YYEEEE. CDR3 nucleotides: TGTGCCAGCAGCGCCCCTAGCGCTGAGACCCAGTACTTC. It translates to CASSAPSAETQYF.